This T cell receptor (beta chain) emerged from a study of PD-1 blockade in classical Hodgkin lymphoma. Study outcomes and limitations: Exclusion was the outcome for patients who began nivolumab under 1 year after ASCT. CD4+ TCR diversity climbed significantly by C4D1, unlike CD8+ TCR diversity.

Assay: immunoSEQ multiplex PCR; the TCRdb copy retains only in-frame clones and omits some. The sample contains 98,000 or so clones, 70% to 90% of which appear only once. Remarks on this clone: Antigen unknown.

Following autologous stem cell transplantation, relapse occurred in every patient, and exposure to brentuximab vedotin varied. Sequences were derived from peripheral blood mononuclear cells (PBMCs), sampled before the second cycle of nivolumab. This TCR derives from a human donor with classical Hodgkin lymphoma.

The CDR3 region is CASMVQYYSPLHF. CDR3 nucleotides: TGTGCCAGCATGGTACAGTATTATTCACCCCTCCACTTT. The chain joins TRBV2 to TRBJ1-6; D remains ambiguous. The CDR3 has 13 residues. Trimming removed 7 bases from V and 8 bases from J, with 12 bases in between. In germline, CDR1 is SNHLY, CDR2 FYNNEI. Variable domain in full (rest from reference TRBV2 and TRBJ1-6): EPEVTQTPSHQVTQMGQEVILRCVPISNHLYFYWYRQILGQKVEFLVSFYNNEISEKSEIFDDQFSVERPDGSNFTLKIRSTKLEDSAMYFCASMVQYYSPLHFGNGTRLTVT.